These 8 T cell receptor beta chains were all obtained from the same sample, sequenced in a study of graft-versus-host responses after intestinal transplantation. Their target antigens are unknown. Repertoires were generated with immunoSEQ multiplex PCR, while TCRdb's copy carries only in-frame clones and drops some. The sample contains tens of thousands of clones, just under 95% of which appear only once. Sequencing used unstimulated CD8+ T cells sorted from spleen or lymph node cells, obtained before intestinal transplant. The receptors were sampled from a human donor who received an intestinal transplant.

For the CDR3, the DNA is TGTGCCAGCAGCGACGGGGACAGGCGGCCCCAGCATTTT. This translates into CASSDGDRRPQHF. The rearrangement joins TRBV9 to TRBJ1-5, with 8 positions matching TRBD1. Germline CDR1 SGDLS, CDR2 YYNGEE. The CDR3 has 13 residues. Germline trimming cut 3 bases from V and 9 bases from J; bases unmatched to any gene: 5.

The V call is TRBV4-3, the J call TRBJ2-2; 8 bases match TRBD1. CDR1 is LGHNA and CDR2 is YSLEER in the germline V gene. This CDR3 comprises 14 residues. Losses at the gene ends were 3 bases for V and 6 bases for J; bases not matched to a gene: 3. The CDR3 nucleotides read TGCGCCAGCAGCCAGGACAGGGTTGCCGGGGAGCTGTTTTTT. Its translation: CASSQDRVAGELFF.

The rearrangement links TRBV11-1 to TRBJ2-2; the match to TRBD2 covers 9 bases. The CDR3 loop spans 17 amino acids. V lost 5 bases, J lost 3 bases, and 10 bases stayed unmatched. Germline-derived CDR1 and CDR2 are SGHAT and FQDESV (reference sequence). CDR3 coding DNA: TGTGCCAGCAGCCCCGAGCGGGGGGCCATTTACACCGGGGAGCTGTTTTTT. As protein: CASSPERGAIYTGELFF.

V and J are TRBV7-9 and TRBJ2-2; D not certain. V shed 5 bases and J shed 2 bases, with 9 bases lying between them. CDR3 size: 14 residues. The V gene's germline CDR1 is SEHNR and CDR2 FQNEAQ (reference sequence). CDR3 sequence (DNA): TGTGCCAGCAGCCACTCTCTCAACACCGGGGAGCTGTTTTTT. It specifies CASSHSLNTGELFF.

The chain recombines TRBV27 with TRBJ2-5; D perhaps matches TRBD1 (5 bases). V lost 3 bases, J lost 4 bases, and 9 bases lay in between. This CDR3 spans 13 amino acids. Germline assignment: CDR1 MNHEY and CDR2 SMNVEV (reference sequence). In nucleotides, the CDR3 is TGTGCCAGCAGTTTGCAGGGCGGAGAGACCCAGTACTTC. Encoded protein: CASSLQGGETQYF.

This chain links TRBV7-9 with TRBJ1-2; no firm D call. Trimming shortened V by 1 base and J by 7 bases, and 13 bases separated the two germline ends. CDR1 is SEHNR and CDR2 is FQNEAQ in the germline V gene (reference sequence). This CDR3 region has 14 residues. This chain's CDR3 is CASSLEPLPRGYTF. The CDR3 DNA follows: TGTGCCAGCAGCTTAGAGCCTCTCCCGCGTGGCTACACCTTC. Full variable domain (outside the CDR3, taken from reference TRBV7-9 and TRBJ1-2): DTGVSQNPRHKITKRGQNVTFRCDPISEHNRLYWYRQTLGQGPEFLTYFQNEAQLEKSRLLSDRFSAERPKGSFSTLEIQRTEQGDSAMYLCASSLEPLPRGYTFGSGTRLTVV.

This chain connects TRBV5-1 to TRBJ2-1, with TRBD2 matching over 7 bases. V lost 0 bases and J lost 4; bases outside the gene matches: 10. Germline V gene sequence: CDR1 SGHRS, CDR2 YFSETQ. The CDR3 has 17 amino acids. The CDR3 nucleotides read TGCGCCAGCAGCTTGGTTCGGGCGGGAGAGTTATACAATGAGCAGTTCTTC. As protein: CASSLVRAGELYNEQFF.

The rearrangement uses TRBV11-2 and TRBJ2-5; a possible D gene is TRBD1 (5 bases). CDR3 length: 15 amino acids. CDR1 and CDR2 from the germline V gene are SGHAT and FQNNGV. V shed 5 bases and J shed 0 bases, with 13 bases lying between them. The CDR3 DNA reads as TGTGCCAGCAGCACGACGCCAGGGCACCAAGAGACCCAGTACTTC. Its protein is CASSTTPGHQETQYF.